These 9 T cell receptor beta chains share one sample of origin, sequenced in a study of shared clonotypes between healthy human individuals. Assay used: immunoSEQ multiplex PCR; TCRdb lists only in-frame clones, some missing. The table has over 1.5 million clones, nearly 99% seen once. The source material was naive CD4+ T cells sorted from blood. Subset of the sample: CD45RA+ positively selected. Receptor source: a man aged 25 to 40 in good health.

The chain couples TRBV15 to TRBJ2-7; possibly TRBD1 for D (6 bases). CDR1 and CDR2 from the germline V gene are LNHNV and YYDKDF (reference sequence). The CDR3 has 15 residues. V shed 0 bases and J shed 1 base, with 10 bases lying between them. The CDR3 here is CATSREATGSYEQYF. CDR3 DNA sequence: TGTGCCACCAGCAGAGAAGCGACAGGTTCCTACGAGCAGTACTTC.

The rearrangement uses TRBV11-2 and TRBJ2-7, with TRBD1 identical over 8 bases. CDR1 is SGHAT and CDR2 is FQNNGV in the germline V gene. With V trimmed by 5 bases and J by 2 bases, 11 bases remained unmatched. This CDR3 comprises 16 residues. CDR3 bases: TGTGCCAGCAGCCGTTTAACCGGGACAGGCGCCTACGAGCAGTACTTC. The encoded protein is CASSRLTGTGAYEQYF.

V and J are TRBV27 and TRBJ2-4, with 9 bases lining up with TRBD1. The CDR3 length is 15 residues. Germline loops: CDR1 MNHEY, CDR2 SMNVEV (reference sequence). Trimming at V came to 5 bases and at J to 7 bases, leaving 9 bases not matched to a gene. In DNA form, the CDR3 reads TGTGCCAGCAGTAAGGGGACAGGGACTGGGAACATTCAGTACTTC. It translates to CASSKGTGTGNIQYF.

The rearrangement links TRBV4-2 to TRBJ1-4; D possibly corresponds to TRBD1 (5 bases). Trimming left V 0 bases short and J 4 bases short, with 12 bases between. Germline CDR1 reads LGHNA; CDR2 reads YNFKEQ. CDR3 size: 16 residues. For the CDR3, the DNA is TGTGCCAGCAGCCAAGATCGGCAGGGTTTTAATGAAAAACTGTTTTTT. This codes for CASSQDRQGFNEKLFF.

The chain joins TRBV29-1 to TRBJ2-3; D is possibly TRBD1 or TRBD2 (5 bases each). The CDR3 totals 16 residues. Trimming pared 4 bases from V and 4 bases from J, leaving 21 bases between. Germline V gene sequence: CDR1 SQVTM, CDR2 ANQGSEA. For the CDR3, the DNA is TGCAGCGTTGGCGATTTCGGCGGCCGGGGCCCAGATACGCAGTATTTT. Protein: CSVGDFGGRGPDTQYF.

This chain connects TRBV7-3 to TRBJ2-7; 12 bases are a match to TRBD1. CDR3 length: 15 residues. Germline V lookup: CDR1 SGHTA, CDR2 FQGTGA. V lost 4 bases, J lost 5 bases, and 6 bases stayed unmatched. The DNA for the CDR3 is TGTGCCAGCAGCTATGGGACAGGGGGCAAGAACGAGCAGTACTTC. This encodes CASSYGTGGKNEQYF.

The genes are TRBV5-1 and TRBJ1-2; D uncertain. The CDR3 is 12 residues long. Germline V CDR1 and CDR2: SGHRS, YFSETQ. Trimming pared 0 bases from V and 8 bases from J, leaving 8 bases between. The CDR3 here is CASSLESRGYTF. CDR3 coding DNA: TGCGCCAGCAGCTTGGAATCGCGGGGCTACACCTTC. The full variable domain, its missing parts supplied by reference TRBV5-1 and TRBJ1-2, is KAGVTQTPRYLIKTRGQQVTLSCSPISGHRSVSWYQQTPGQGLQFLFEYFSETQRNKGNFPGRFSGRQFSNSRSEMNVSTLELGDSALYLCASSLESRGYTFGSGTRLTVV.

This CDR3 is CASSSEQGPTYEQYF. The DNA of the CDR3 is TGTGCCAGCAGCTCCGAACAGGGTCCGACCTACGAGCAGTACTTC. The J gene is TRBJ2-7, the V gene TRBV7-9, with D possibly matching TRBD1 (6 bases). The length of the CDR3 is 15 residues. V was clipped by 4 bases and J by 2 bases, with 15 bases between them. Germline CDR1 and CDR2: SEHNR and FQNEAQ (reference sequence).

The CDR3 bases are TGTGCCAGCAAGGCAGACTTAACTATGGCTAGAGGCTACACCTTC. Encoded protein: CASKADLTMARGYTF. The chain couples TRBV9 to TRBJ1-2; D is undetermined. The CDR3 has 15 residues. The germline V gene encodes CDR1 SGDLS and CDR2 YYNGEE. The V and J ends lost 6 bases and 8 bases respectively, with 23 bases between them.